The sequence of this TCR beta chain was determined in a study of T cells in Graves' hyperthyroidism and ophthalmopathy. Whole-study findings and limits: Clonotypes that were expanded in thyroid above 0.001 mostly appeared in blood too. Using 13 V-J features, a model discriminated ophthalmopathy from stable hyperthyroidism.

Worth noting for this clonotype: Its antigen is unknown.

What was amplified from RNA transcripts were TCR beta CDR3 regions. The HTBI primer set was used in a first-round RT-PCR of the TCR CDR3. TCRdb processed the multiplex PCR reads anew with MiXCR; each CDR3 protein has one entry. The data contain more than 500,000 distinct CDR3 sequences, 40% to 50% of them singletons. Uncontrolled infection, other autoimmune disease, pregnancy or lactation led to exclusion. Clinicians diagnosed patients from clinical symptoms, serum thyroxine and TRAb, thyroid ultrasound and orbital computed tomography. The sequenced sample was peripheral blood or thyroid tissue (not recorded which). This sequence was found in an adult woman with Graves' disease, either hyperthyroidism or ophthalmopathy (not recorded which).

CDR3 in amino acids: CASSLWDGVTGELFF. The DNA for the CDR3 is TGTGCCAGCAGTCTCTGGGACGGCGTCACCGGGGAGCTGTTTTTT. The V call is TRBV2, the J call TRBJ2-2, with D perhaps given as TRBD1 or TRBD2 (5 bases each). CDR1 and CDR2 from the germline V gene are SNHLY and FYNNEI. This CDR3 is 15 amino acids long. With 5 bases removed from V and 4 bases from J, the gap between germline ends came to 14 bases.